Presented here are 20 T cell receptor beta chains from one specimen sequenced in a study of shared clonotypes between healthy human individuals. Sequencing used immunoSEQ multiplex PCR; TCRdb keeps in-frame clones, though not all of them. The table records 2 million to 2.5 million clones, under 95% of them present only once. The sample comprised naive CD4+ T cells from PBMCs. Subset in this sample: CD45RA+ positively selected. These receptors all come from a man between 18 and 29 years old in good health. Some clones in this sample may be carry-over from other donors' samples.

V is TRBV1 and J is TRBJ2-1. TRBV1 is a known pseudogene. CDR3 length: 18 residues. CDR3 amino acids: CTSSPKQGEGLLANEQFF. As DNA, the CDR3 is TGCACCAGCAGCCCCAAGCAGGGGGAGGGCCTGTTGGCTAATGAGCAGTTCTTC.

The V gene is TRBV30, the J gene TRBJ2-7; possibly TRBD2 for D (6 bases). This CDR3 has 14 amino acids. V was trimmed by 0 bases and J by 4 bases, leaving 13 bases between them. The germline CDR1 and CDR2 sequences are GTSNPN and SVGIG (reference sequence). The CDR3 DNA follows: TGTGCCTGGAGTGTACTGAGGGGAGGTTACGAGCAGTACTTC. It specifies CAWSVLRGGYEQYF.

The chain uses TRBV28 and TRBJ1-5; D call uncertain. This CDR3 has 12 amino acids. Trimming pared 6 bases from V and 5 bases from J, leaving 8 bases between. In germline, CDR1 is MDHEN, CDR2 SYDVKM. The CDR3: CASRIGDQPQHF. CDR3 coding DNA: TGTGCCAGCAGAATCGGAGATCAGCCCCAGCATTTT.

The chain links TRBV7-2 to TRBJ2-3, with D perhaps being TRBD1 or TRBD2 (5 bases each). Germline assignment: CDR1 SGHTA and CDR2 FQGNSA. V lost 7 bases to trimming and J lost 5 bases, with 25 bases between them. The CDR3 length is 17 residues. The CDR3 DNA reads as TGTGCCAGCAACAATCGAAAGTATGGGGGAGTGGGAGATACGCAGTATTTT. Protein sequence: CASNNRKYGGVGDTQYF.

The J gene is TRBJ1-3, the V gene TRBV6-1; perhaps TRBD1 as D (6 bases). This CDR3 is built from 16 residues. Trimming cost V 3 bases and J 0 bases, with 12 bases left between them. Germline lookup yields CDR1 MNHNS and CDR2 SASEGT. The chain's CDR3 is CASSDRGAVSGNTIYF. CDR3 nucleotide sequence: TGTGCCAGCAGTGACAGGGGAGCCGTCTCTGGAAACACCATATATTTT.

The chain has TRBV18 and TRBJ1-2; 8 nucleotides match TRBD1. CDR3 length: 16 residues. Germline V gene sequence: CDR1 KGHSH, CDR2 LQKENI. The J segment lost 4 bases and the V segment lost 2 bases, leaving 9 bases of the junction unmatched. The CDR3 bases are TGTGCCAGCTCACCAGCATTTTCCGGGACAGGCTATGGCTACACCTTC. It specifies CASSPAFSGTGYGYTF. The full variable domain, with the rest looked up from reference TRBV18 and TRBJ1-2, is NAGVMQNPRHLVRRRGQEARLRCSPMKGHSHVYWYRQLPEEGLKFMVYLQKENIIDESGMPKERFSAEFPKEGPSILRIQQVVRGDSAAYFCASSPAFSGTGYGYTFGSGTRLTVV.

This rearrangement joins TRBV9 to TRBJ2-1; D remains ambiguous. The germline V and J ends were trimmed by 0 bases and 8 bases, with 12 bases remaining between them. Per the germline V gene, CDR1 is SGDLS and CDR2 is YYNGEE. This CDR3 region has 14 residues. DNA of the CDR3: TGTGCCAGCAGCGTAGAGGTGACTTACGATGAGCAGTTCTTC. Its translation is CASSVEVTYDEQFF.

CDR3 nucleotides: TGTGCCAGCAGCTTAGGACTAGCCTGGACAGATACGCAGTATTTT. Its protein product is CASSLGLAWTDTQYF. The J gene is TRBJ2-3, the V gene TRBV7-3; 8 bases match TRBD2. Germline V gene lookup returns CDR1 SGHTA and CDR2 FQGTGA. This CDR3 contains 15 residues. The junction had 4 bases not matched to a gene; V was cut back by 2 bases and J by 3 bases.

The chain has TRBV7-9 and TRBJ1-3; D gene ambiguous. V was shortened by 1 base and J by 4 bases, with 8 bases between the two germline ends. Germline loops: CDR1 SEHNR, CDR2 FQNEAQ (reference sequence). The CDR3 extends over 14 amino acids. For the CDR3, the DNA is TGTGCCAGCAGCTTAGGAGGGCAAGGAAACACCATATATTTT. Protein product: CASSLGGQGNTIYF. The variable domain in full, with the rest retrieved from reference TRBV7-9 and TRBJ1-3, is DTGVSQNPRHKITKRGQNVTFRCDPISEHNRLYWYRQTLGQGPEFLTYFQNEAQLEKSRLLSDRFSAERPKGSFSTLEIQRTEQGDSAMYLCASSLGGQGNTIYFGEGSWLTVV.

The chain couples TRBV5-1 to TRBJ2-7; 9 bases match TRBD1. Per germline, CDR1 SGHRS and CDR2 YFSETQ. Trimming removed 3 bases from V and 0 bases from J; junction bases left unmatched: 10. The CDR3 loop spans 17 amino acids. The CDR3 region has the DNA TGCGCCAGCAGCTCGTATACAGGGGGCTATAGCTCCTACGAGCAGTACTTC. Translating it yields CASSSYTGGYSSYEQYF.

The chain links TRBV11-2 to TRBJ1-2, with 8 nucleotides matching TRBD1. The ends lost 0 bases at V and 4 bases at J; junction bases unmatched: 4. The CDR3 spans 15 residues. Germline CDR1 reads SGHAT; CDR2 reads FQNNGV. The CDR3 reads CASSLEAGGGYGYTF. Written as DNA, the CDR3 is TGTGCCAGCAGCTTAGAAGCAGGGGGCGGCTATGGCTACACCTTC. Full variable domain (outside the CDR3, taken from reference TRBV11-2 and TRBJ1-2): EAGVAQSPRYKIIEKRQSVAFWCNPISGHATLYWYQQILGQGPKLLIQFQNNGVVDDSQLPKDRFSAERLKGVDSTLKIQPAKLEDSAVYLCASSLEAGGGYGYTFGSGTRLTVV.

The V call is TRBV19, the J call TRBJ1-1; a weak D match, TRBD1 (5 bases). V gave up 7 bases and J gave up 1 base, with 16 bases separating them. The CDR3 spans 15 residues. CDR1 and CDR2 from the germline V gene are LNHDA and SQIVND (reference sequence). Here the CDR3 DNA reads TGTGCCAGTACCATGACAGCTTTCCCGAACACTGAAGCTTTCTTT. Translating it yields CASTMTAFPNTEAFF.

The DNA of the CDR3 is TGCAGCGTGGGGGGGACAGGGCCGCGGCTGAACTATGGCTACACCTTC. Protein product: CSVGGTGPRLNYGYTF. The chain employs TRBV29-1 and TRBJ1-2; 9 bases fit TRBD1. Unmatched junction bases numbered 13, after V lost 6 bases and J lost 2 bases. This CDR3 has 16 amino acids. The germline V gene encodes CDR1 SQVTM and CDR2 ANQGSEA.

CDR3 DNA: TGTGCCATCAGACTGGACACTTCCTACGAGCAGTACTTC. This sequence encodes CAIRLDTSYEQYF. The chain is built from TRBV10-3 and TRBJ2-7; TRBD1 is a possible D gene (5 bases). The CDR3 has 13 amino acids. From germline, CDR1 is ENHRY and CDR2 SYGVKD. The V gene lost 6 bases and the J gene lost 1 base, with 10 bases spanning the gap.

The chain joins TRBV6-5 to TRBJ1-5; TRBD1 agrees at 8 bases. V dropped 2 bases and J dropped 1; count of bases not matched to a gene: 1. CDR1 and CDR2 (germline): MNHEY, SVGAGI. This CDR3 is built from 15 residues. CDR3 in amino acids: CASSYRQGSNQPQHF. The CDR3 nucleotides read TGTGCCAGCAGTTACCGACAGGGGAGCAATCAGCCCCAGCATTTT.

CDR3 region: CASSPGQRNLYF. DNA for the CDR3: TGTGCCAGTAGTCCGGGACAGCGTAATCTGTACTTC. J is TRBJ2-7 and V is TRBV19, with 7 bases aligning to TRBD1. The CDR3 covers 12 residues. The V segment lost 5 bases and the J segment 12 bases; nucleotides outside the gene matches: 10. Germline CDR1 LNHDA, CDR2 SQIVND (reference sequence).

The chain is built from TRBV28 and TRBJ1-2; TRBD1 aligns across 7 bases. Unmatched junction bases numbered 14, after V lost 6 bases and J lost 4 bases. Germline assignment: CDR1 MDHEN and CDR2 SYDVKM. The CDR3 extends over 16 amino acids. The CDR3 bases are TGTGCCAGCAGCAACAGGGGATTTGAGGGCGGCTATGGCTACACCTTC. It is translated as CASSNRGFEGGYGYTF.

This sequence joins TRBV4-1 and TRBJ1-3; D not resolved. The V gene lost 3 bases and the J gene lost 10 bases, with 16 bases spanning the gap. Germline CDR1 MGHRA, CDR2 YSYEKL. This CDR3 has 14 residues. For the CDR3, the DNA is TGCGCCAGCAGCCAGCCGGGTTCAAGTTGGACCATATATTTT. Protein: CASSQPGSSWTIYF.

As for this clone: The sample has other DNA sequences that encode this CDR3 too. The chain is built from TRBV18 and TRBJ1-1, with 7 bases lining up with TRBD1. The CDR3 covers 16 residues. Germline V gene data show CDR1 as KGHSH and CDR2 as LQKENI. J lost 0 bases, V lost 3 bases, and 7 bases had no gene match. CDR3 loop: CASSPRQGGMNTEAFF. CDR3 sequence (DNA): TGTGCCAGCTCACCTCGACAGGGAGGGATGAACACTGAAGCTTTCTTT.

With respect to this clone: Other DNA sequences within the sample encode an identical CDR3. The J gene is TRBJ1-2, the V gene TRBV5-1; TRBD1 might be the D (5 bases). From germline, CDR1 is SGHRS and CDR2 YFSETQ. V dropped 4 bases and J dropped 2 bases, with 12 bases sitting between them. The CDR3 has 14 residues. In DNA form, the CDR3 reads TGCGCCAGCAGCCGGGGGTCATCAAACTATGGCTACACCTTC. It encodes CASSRGSSNYGYTF.